The 27 T cell receptor beta chains reported below all come from one sample, sequenced in a study of CD8 T cells in ankylosing spondylitis. TCRdb used MiXCR to reprocess the 5' RACE reads, holding one entry per CDR3 protein. The table lists roughly 180,000 distinct CDR3 sequences, roughly 12% of them singletons. The material sequenced was blood, either unsorted or a sorted T cell fraction (not recorded which). These receptors were collected from a male donor with ankylosing spondylitis or in good health (not recorded which).

A word on this clonotype: A clone one base away is much larger, so this may be a read error. The genes are TRBV7-2 and TRBJ1-1; no firm D call. The V end lost 5 bases, the J end lost 1 base, and 5 bases lay between the germline ends. The CDR3 loop spans 12 amino acids. Looked up from germline, CDR1 is SGHTA and CDR2 is FQGNSA. The CDR3 sequence is CTSSPQNTEAFF. DNA for the CDR3: TGTACCAGCAGCCCACAGAACACTGAAGCTTTCTTT.

A few counts support this clonotype. V and J are TRBV13 and TRBJ2-5; TRBD1 aligns across 10 bases. Germline V lookup: CDR1 PRHDT, CDR2 FYEKMQ (reference sequence). The CDR3 extends over 14 amino acids. V shed 9 bases and J 1 base; nucleotides not matched to a gene: 5. CDR3 region: CASKGTGAQETQYF. The CDR3 DNA is TGTGCCAGTAAAGGGACAGGGGCCCAAGAGACCCAGTACTTC.

This clonotype was counted at least ten times. The J gene is TRBJ2-2, the V gene TRBV29-1; perhaps D is TRBD1 or TRBD2 (6 bases each). Germline loops: CDR1 SQVTM, CDR2 ANQGSEA. CDR3 length equals 11 residues. CDR3 amino acids: CGGGRTGELFF. CDR3 nucleotide sequence: TGCGGAGGGGGGCGAACCGGGGAGCTGTTTTTT.

This clonotype appeared many times. The chain couples TRBV9 to TRBJ2-3; 13 nucleotides align to TRBD2. The CDR3 loop spans 15 amino acids. Trimming at V came to 4 bases and at J to 8 bases, leaving 7 bases not matched to a gene. Germline CDR1 SGDLS, CDR2 YYNGEE. Here the CDR3 DNA reads TGTGCCAGCAGCATCACTAGCGGGGGGGCCGCTACGCAGTATTTT. Translated: CASSITSGGAATQYF.

With regard to this clonotype: With a much larger clone just one base away, this may be a read error. The V gene is TRBV6-5, the J gene TRBJ2-7; D call uncertain. The CDR3 spans 12 residues. CDR1 MNHEY and CDR2 SVGAGI come from the germline V gene. The CDR3 bases are TGTGTCAGCAGCGACGCCCGTTTCGAGCAGTACTTC. This translates into CVSSDARFEQYF.

The table lists this clonotype with many counts. The chain couples TRBV3-1 to TRBJ1-5; 7 nucleotides agree with TRBD1. From germline, CDR1 is LGHDT and CDR2 YNNKEL (reference sequence). This CDR3 comprises 14 residues. The ends lost 1 base at V and 6 bases at J; junction bases unmatched: 3. The DNA for the CDR3 is TGTGCCAGCAGCCAAGGACAGGGAGGTCAGCCCCAGCATTTT. Protein product: CASSQGQGGQPQHF. The full variable domain, completed using reference TRBV3-1 and TRBJ1-5, is DTAVSQTPKYLVTQMGNDKSIKCEQNLGHDTMYWYKQDSKKFLKIMFSYNNKELIINETVPNRFSPKSPDKAHLNLHINSLELGDSAVYFCASSQGQGGQPQHFGDGTRLSIL.

This clonotype was found many times. The germline gene is not matched at one end of the junction; a read error may be the cause. The chain uses TRBV27 and TRBJ2-7, with D unclear. The CDR3 is 16 residues long. CDR1 MNHEY and CDR2 SMNVEV come from the germline V gene (reference sequence). The DNA of the CDR3 is TGTGCCAGCGGTTTATCGGCCGGTAACCTTAGGTACGAGCAGTACTTC. Translated, it gives CASGLSAGNLRYEQYF.

This clonotype was recorded at least ten times. This chain joins TRBV9 and TRBJ2-3; TRBD2 agrees at 10 bases. The germline V gene encodes CDR1 SGDLS and CDR2 YYNGEE. The J segment lost 3 bases and the V segment lost 0 bases, leaving 1 base of the junction unmatched. This CDR3 comprises 15 residues. DNA for the CDR3: TGTGCCAGCAGCGTAGAAGCGGGGGGGACAGATACGCAGTATTTT. As protein: CASSVEAGGTDTQYF.

CDR3: CASSSRGGPYEQYF. The CDR3 DNA reads TGTGCCAGCAGCTCGAGGGGGGGACCCTACGAGCAGTACTTC. This chain uses TRBV7-2 with TRBJ2-7, with D possibly being TRBD2 (7 bases). The CDR3 runs to 14 residues. V dropped 4 bases and J dropped 2 bases, with 12 bases sitting between them. The V gene's germline CDR1 is SGHTA and CDR2 FQGNSA.

This clonotype was seen repeatedly, ten times or more. The V and J genes are TRBV10-1 and TRBJ1-5; D gene unclear. The V end lost 2 bases, the J end lost 6 bases, and 5 bases lay between the germline ends. Germline V gene data show CDR1 as WNHNN and CDR2 as SYGVQD (reference sequence). The length of the CDR3 is 12 residues. CDR3 region: CASSEGGQPQHF. The CDR3 nucleotides read TGCGCCAGCAGTGAGGGCGGTCAGCCCCAGCATTTT.

This clonotype was found a few times. This chain joins TRBV12-3 or TRBV12-4 and TRBJ2-2; 8 bases fit TRBD2. The junction had 9 bases not matched to a gene; V was cut back by 5 bases and J by 4 bases. This CDR3 has 16 amino acids. This CDR3 reads CASSPGLDLGTGELFF. The CDR3 DNA follows: TGTGCCAGCAGTCCGGGACTAGATTTGGGCACCGGGGAGCTGTTTTTT.

This clonotype was counted many times. This sequence joins TRBV20-1 and TRBJ2-7, with TRBD2 identical over 8 bases. Germline lookup yields CDR1 DFQATT and CDR2 SNEGSKA (reference sequence). Trimming cost V 3 bases and J 7 bases; bases outside gene matches: 5. This CDR3 is built from 12 residues. CDR3 sequence reads: CSASGGAREQYF. The CDR3 DNA follows: TGCAGTGCTAGCGGGGGGGCAAGGGAGCAGTACTTC.

This clonotype appeared many times. V gene TRBV12-3 or TRBV12-4 combines with J gene TRBJ1-1; the match to TRBD1 covers 8 bases. After removal of 6 bases from V and 8 bases from J, the junction contained 2 bases not matched to a gene. The CDR3 length is 11 residues. The CDR3 region is CASRRQGEAFF. CDR3 in DNA: TGTGCCAGCAGGAGACAGGGGGAAGCTTTCTTT.

In its sample, this clonotype was seen many times. The chain links TRBV29-1 to TRBJ2-5; the D call may be TRBD1 or TRBD2 (5 bases each). Looked up from germline, CDR1 is SQVTM and CDR2 is ANQGSEA. This CDR3 has 13 amino acids. The V end was cut by 1 base, the J end by 5 bases, with 11 bases between. The CDR3 region has the DNA TGCAGCGTTGAAGGATCGGGGCGGGAGACCCAGTACTTC. Protein: CSVEGSGRETQYF.

The CDR3 sequence: CASSSGGQGPNYGYTF. The CDR3 DNA reads TGTGCCAGCAGTTCCGGGGGACAGGGGCCTAACTATGGCTACACCTTC. The V and J genes are TRBV12-3 or TRBV12-4 and TRBJ1-2; 10 bases map to TRBD1. V gave up 4 bases and J gave up 0 bases; unmatched junction bases: 5. CDR3 size: 16 residues.

This clonotype was seen repeatedly, ten times or more. The chain carries TRBV5-1 and TRBJ1-1, with no clear D. V dropped 0 bases and J dropped 7 bases, with 10 bases sitting between them. The length of the CDR3 is 13 residues. Germline values: CDR1 SGHRS, CDR2 YFSETQ. The CDR3 loop reads CASSLARADEAFF. The CDR3 bases are TGCGCCAGCAGCTTGGCCCGGGCAGATGAAGCTTTCTTT.

With regard to this clonotype: This could be a read error, since a much larger clone is one nucleotide away. The chain combines TRBV10-3 with TRBJ1-2; possible D gene TRBD1, 6 bases. The CDR3 extends over 15 amino acids. The ends were cut back, 6 bases at V and 0 bases at J, with 14 bases in the middle. Germline V CDR1 and CDR2: ENHRY, SYGVKD. The CDR3 coding sequence is TGTGCCATCAGCCCGGGGGGCACCACTAACTATGGCTACACCTTC. It codes for CAISPGGTTNYGYTF.

This clonotype has a count of ten or more. V is TRBV12-3 or TRBV12-4 and J is TRBJ2-2; TRBD1 matches at 10 bases. V was pared by 7 bases and J by 2 bases, with 7 bases of the junction left unmatched. This CDR3 has 16 residues. CDR3 sequence reads: CASTRDRGLNTGELFF. The CDR3 DNA follows: TGTGCCAGCACCAGAGACAGGGGGCTCAACACCGGGGAGCTGTTTTTT.

This clonotype was seen ten or more times. The chain is built from TRBV3-1 and TRBJ2-1; unclear D gene. From germline, CDR1 is LGHDT and CDR2 YNNKEL (reference sequence). The V end lost 1 base, the J end lost 6 bases, and 25 bases lay between the germline ends. This CDR3 region has 19 residues. CDR3 residues: CASSQVSLHSKRTGNEQFF. CDR3 DNA: TGTGCCAGCAGCCAAGTTTCCCTCCACTCAAAAAGGACGGGCAATGAGCAGTTCTTC.

This clonotype has ten or more counts. The V call is TRBV20-1, the J call TRBJ2-7, with D tentatively TRBD1 (6 bases). The V gene's germline CDR1 is DFQATT and CDR2 SNEGSKA (reference sequence). Trimming removed 3 bases at V and 5 bases at J, with 8 bases between. The CDR3 is made up of 11 amino acids. The CDR3 DNA is TGCAGTGCTAGCGGACAGCACGAGCAGTACTTC. Amino acids: CSASGQHEQYF.

The chain recombines TRBV19 with TRBJ1-2; TRBD1 is a possible D gene (5 bases). The CDR3 is made up of 13 amino acids. V was shortened by 1 base and J by 5 bases, with 8 bases between the two germline ends. In germline, CDR1 is LNHDA, CDR2 SQIVND (reference sequence). The CDR3 loop is CASSIGGAYGYTF. The DNA of the CDR3 is TGTGCCAGTAGTATAGGGGGCGCGTATGGCTACACCTTC.

At least ten counts were recorded for this clonotype. The chain has TRBV11-2 and TRBJ1-1, with 8 positions matching TRBD1. CDR1 and CDR2 (germline): SGHAT, FQNNGV. This CDR3 contains 17 residues. V lost 4 bases and J lost 5; bases outside the gene matches: 15. CDR3: CASSSQGARYLRTEAFF. As DNA, the CDR3 is TGTGCCAGCAGCTCCCAGGGGGCTCGGTATCTAAGGACTGAAGCTTTCTTT.

This clonotype appeared a few times. The chain is built from TRBV4-3 and TRBJ2-1, with TRBD2 identical over 11 bases. The trim removed 3 bases at V and 1 base at J, leaving 5 bases unmatched. The CDR3 loop spans 17 amino acids. Germline V gives CDR1 LGHNA, CDR2 YSLEER. The CDR3 spells CASSHRTSGPSYNEQFF. The CDR3 DNA follows: TGCGCCAGCAGCCATAGGACTAGCGGGCCGTCCTACAATGAGCAGTTCTTC.

This clonotype was observed many times. The chain couples TRBV9 to TRBJ2-1; 9 bases line up with TRBD2. CDR1 is SGDLS and CDR2 is YYNGEE in the germline V gene. V trimming: 3 bases; J trimming: 7 bases; junction bases outside the gene matches: 5. The CDR3 has 14 amino acids. CDR3 sequence reads: CASSGSGGRNEQFF. Here the CDR3 DNA reads TGTGCCAGCAGCGGGAGCGGGGGGAGGAATGAGCAGTTCTTC.

V is TRBV2 and J is TRBJ2-7; 7 nucleotides match TRBD1. Germline values: CDR1 SNHLY, CDR2 FYNNEI. The length of the CDR3 is 17 residues. Trimming at V came to 5 bases and at J to 4 bases, leaving 17 bases not matched to a gene. In DNA, the CDR3 is TGTGCCAGCAGTCGAACCGGGACAGCTGGCCTGATGTACGAGCAGTACTTC. Translation: CASSRTGTAGLMYEQYF.

This clonotype was found many times. CDR3 DNA sequence: TGTGCCAGCAGTTACTCCGGGGTCACTGAAGCTTTCTTT. Its protein product is CASSYSGVTEAFF. V and J are TRBV6-6 and TRBJ1-1, with D hard to call. CDR3 length: 13 amino acids. Germline V gene lookup returns CDR1 MNHNY and CDR2 SVGAGI (reference sequence). V lost 0 bases, J lost 4 bases, and 6 bases lay in between.

This clonotype was counted many times. This sequence joins TRBV7-9 and TRBJ2-2; 7 bases align to TRBD1. The germline CDR1 and CDR2 sequences are SEHNR and FQNEAQ (reference sequence). The CDR3 has 16 amino acids. J was trimmed by 7 bases and V by 5 bases; bases with no gene match: 13. The CDR3 here is CASSNGDSDPRGELFF. The CDR3 coding sequence is TGTGCCAGCAGCAACGGGGACAGCGACCCTCGCGGGGAGCTGTTTTTT.